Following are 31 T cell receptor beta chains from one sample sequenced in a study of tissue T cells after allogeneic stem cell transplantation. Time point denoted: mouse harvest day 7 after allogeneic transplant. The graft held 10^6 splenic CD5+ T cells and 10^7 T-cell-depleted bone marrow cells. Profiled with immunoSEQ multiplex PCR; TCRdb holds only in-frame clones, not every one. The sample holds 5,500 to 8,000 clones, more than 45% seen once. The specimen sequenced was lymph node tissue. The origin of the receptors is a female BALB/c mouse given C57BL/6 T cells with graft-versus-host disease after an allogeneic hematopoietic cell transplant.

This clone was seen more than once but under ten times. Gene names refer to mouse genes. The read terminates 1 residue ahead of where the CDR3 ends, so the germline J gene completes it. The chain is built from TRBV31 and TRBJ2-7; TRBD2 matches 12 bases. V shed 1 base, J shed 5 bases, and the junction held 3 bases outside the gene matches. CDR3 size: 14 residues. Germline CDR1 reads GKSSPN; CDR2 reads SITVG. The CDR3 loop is CAWSPRLGGHEQYF. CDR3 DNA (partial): TGTGCCTGGAGTCCCCGACTGGGGGGGCATGAACAGTAC. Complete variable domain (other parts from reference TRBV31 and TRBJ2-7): AQTIHQWPVAEIKAVGSPLSLGCTIKGKSSPNLYWYWQATGGTLQQLFYSITVGQVESVVQLNLSASRPKDDQFILSTEKLLLSHSGFYLCAWSPRLGGHEQYFGPGTRLTVL.

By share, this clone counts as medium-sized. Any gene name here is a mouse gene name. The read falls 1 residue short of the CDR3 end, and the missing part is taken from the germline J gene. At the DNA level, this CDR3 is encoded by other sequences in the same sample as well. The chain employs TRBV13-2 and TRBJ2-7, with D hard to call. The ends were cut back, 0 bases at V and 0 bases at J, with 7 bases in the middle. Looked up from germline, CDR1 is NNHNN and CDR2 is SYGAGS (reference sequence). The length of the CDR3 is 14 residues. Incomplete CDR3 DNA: TGTGCCAGCGGTGATGTCGGGGTCTCCTATGAACAGTAC. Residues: CASGDVGVSYEQY. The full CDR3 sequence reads CASGDVGVSYEQYF.

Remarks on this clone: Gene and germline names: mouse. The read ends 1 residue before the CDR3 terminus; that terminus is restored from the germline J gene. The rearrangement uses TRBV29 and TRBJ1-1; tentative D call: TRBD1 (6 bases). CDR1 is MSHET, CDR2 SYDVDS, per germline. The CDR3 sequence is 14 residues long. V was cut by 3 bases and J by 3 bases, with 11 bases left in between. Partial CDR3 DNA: TGTGCTAGCAGTTTCACAGGGATAGACACAGAAGTCTTC. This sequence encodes CASSFTGIDTEVF. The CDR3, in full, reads CASSFTGIDTEVFF.

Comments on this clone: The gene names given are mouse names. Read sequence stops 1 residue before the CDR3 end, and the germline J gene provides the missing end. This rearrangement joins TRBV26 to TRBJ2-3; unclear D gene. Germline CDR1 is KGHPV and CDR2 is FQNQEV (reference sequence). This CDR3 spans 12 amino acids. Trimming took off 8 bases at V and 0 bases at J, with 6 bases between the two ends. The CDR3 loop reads CASGDSAETLYF. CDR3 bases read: TGTGCCAGCGGAGACAGTGCAGAAACGCTGTAT.

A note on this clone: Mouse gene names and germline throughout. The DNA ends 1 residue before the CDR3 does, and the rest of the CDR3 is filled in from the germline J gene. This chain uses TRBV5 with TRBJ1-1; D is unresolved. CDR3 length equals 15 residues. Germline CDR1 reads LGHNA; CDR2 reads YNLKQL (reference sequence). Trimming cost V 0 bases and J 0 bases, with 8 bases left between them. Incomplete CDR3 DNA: TGTGCCAGCAGCCAAGATTGGAGGGCAAACACAGAAGTCTTC. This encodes CASSQDWRANTEVF. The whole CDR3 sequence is CASSQDWRANTEVFF.

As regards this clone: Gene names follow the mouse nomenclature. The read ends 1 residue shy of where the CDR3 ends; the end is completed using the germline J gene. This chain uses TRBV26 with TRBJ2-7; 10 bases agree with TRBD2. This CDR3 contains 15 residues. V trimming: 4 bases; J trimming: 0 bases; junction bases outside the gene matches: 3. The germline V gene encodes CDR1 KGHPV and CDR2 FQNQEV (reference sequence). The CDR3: CASSPTGGSSYEQYF. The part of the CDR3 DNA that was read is TGTGCCAGCAGTCCGACTGGGGGGAGCTCCTATGAACAGTAC.

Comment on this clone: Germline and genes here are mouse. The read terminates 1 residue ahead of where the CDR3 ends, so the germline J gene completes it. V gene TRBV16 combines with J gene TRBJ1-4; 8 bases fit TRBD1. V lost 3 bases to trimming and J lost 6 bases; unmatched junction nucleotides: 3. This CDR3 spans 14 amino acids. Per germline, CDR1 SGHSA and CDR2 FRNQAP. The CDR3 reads CASSFRGRDERLFF. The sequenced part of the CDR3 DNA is TGTGCAAGCAGCTTCAGGGGGCGCGACGAAAGATTATTT.

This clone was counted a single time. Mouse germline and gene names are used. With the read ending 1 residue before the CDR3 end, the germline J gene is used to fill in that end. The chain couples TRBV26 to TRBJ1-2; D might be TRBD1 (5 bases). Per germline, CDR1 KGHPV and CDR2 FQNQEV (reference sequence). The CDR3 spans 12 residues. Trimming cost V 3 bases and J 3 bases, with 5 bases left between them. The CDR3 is CASSLGDSDYTF. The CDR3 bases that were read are TGTGCCAGCAGTCTAGGGGACTCCGACTACACC.

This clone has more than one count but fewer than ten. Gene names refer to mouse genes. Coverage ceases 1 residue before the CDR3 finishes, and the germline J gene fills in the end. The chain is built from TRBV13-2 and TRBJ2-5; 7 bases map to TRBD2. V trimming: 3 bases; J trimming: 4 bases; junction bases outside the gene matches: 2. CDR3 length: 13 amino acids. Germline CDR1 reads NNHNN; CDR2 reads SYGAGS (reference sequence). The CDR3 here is CASGALGEDTQYF. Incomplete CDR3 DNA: TGTGCCAGCGGTGCCCTGGGGGAAGACACCCAGTAC.

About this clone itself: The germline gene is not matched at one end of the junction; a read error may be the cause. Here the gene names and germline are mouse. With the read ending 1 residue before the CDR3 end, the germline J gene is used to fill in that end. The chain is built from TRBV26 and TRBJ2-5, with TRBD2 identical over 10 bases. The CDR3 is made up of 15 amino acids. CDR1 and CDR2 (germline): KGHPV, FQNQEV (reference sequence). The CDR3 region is CAGSPHWGGKDTQYF. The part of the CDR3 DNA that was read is TGTGCCGGCAGTCCGCACTGGGGGGGAAAAGACACCCAGTAC.

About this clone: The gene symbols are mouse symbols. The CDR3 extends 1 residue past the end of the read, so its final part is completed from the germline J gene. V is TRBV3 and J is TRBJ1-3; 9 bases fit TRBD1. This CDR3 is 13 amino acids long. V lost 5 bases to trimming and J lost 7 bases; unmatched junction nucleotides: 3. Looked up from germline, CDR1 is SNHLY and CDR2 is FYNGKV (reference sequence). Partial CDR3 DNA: TGTGCCAGCAGCCCCGGGACAGGGAATACGCTCTAT. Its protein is CASSPGTGNTLY. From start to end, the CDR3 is CASSPGTGNTLYF.

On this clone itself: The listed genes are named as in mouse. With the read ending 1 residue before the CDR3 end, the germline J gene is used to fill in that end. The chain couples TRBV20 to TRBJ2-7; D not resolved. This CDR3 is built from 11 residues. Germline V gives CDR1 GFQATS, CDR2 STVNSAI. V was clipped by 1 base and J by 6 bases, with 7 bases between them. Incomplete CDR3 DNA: TGTGGTGCTAGGGCAGGATTTGAACAGTAC. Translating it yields CGARAGFEQY. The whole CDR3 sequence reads CGARAGFEQYF.

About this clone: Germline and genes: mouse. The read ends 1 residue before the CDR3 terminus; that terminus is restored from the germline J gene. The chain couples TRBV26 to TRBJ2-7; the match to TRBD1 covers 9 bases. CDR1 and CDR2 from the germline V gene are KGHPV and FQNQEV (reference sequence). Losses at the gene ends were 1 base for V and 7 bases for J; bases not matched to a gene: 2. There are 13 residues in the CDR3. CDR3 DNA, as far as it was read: TGTGCCAGCAGTCTGTGGACAGGGGAGGAACAGTAC. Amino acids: CASSLWTGEEQY. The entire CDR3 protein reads CASSLWTGEEQYF.

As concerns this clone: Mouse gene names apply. The DNA read from the CDR3 is TGTGCCAGCAGTCGCGGACTGGGGGGGGCGCGAGAACAGTAC. Its protein is CASSRGLGGAREQY. The entire CDR3 protein is CASSRGLGGAREQYF. The chain couples TRBV24 to TRBJ2-7; 12 nucleotides align to TRBD2. The read ends 1 residue early relative to the CDR3; the germline J gene fills the gap. The germline gives CDR1 KGHTA, CDR2 FRNEEI. The CDR3 runs to 15 residues. The V segment lost 4 bases and the J segment 7 bases; nucleotides outside the gene matches: 8.

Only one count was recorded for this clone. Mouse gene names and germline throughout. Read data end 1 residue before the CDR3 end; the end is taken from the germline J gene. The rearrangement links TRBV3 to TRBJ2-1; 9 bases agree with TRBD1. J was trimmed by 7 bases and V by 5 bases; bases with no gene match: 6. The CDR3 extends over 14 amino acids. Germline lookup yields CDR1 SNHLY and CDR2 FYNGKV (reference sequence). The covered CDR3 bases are TGTGCCAGCAGCCCAGGACAGGGGAGGGCTGAGCAGTTC. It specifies CASSPGQGRAEQF. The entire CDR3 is CASSPGQGRAEQFF.

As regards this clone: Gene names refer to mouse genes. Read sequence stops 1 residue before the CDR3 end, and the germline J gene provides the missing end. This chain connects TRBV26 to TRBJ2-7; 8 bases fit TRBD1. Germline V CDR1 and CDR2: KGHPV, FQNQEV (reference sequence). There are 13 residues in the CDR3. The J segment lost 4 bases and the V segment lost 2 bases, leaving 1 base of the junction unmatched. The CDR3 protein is CASSLRQGYEQYF. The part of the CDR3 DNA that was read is TGTGCCAGCAGTCTGCGACAGGGGTATGAACAGTAC.

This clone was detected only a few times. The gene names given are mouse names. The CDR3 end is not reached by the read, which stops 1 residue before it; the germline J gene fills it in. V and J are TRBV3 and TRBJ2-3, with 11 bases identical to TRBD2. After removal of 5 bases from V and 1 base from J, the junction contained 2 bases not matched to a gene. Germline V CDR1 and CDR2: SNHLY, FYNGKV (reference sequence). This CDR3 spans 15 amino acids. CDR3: CASSKGLGGAETLYF. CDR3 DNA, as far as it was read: TGTGCCAGCAGCAAGGGACTGGGGGGTGCAGAAACGCTGTAT.

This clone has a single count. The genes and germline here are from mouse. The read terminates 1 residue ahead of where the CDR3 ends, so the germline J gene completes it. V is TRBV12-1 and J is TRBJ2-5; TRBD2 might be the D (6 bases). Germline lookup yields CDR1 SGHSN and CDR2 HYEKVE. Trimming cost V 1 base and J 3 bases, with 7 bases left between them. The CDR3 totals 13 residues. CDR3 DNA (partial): TGTGCCAGCTCTCTGACTGGACAAGACACCCAGTAC. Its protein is CASSLTGQDTQY. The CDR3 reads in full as CASSLTGQDTQYF.

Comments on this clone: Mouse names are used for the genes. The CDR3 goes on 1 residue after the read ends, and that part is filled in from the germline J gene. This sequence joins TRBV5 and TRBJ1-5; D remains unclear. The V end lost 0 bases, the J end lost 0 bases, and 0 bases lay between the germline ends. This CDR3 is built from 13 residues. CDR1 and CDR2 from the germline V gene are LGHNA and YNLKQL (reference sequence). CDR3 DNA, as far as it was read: TGTGCCAGCAGCCAAGATAACAACCAGGCTCCGCTT. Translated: CASSQDNNQAPL. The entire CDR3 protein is CASSQDNNQAPLF.

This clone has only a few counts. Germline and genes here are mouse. CDR3 amino acids: CASSLLGYNYAEQFF. The sequenced part of the CDR3 DNA is TGTGCCAGCTCTCTCTTGGGTTATAACTATGCTGAGCAGTTC. The V gene is TRBV12-2, the J gene TRBJ2-1; D remains unclear. Sequencing ends 1 residue short of the CDR3 end; the germline J gene provides the rest. The CDR3 is made up of 15 amino acids. CDR1 and CDR2 from the germline V gene are SGHLS and HYDKME. The germline V and J ends were trimmed by 0 bases and 0 bases, with 8 bases remaining between them.

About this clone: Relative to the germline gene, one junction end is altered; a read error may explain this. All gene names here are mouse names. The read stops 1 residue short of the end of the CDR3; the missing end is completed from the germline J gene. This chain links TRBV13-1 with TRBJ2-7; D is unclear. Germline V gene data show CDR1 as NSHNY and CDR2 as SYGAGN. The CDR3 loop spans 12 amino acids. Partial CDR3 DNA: TGTGCCAGCGGTGATCGACAATATGAACAGTAC. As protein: CASGDRQYEQY. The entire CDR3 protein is CASGDRQYEQYF.

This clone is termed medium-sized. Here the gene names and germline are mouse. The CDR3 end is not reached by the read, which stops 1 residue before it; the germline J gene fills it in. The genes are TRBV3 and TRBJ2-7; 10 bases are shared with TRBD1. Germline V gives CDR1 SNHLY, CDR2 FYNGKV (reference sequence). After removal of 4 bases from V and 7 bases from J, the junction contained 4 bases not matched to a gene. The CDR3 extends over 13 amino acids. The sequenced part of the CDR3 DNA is TGTGCCAGCAGCTCGGGACAGGGGTGGGAACAGTAC. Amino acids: CASSSGQGWEQY. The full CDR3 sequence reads CASSSGQGWEQYF.

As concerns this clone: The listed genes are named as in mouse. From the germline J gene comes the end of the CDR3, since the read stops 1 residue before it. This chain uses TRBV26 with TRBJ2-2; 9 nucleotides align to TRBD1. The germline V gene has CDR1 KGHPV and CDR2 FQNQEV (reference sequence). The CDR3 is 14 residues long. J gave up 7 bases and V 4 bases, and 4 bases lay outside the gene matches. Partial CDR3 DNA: TGTGCCAGCAGTCCACAGGGGGCTGACGGGCAGCTCTAC. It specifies CASSPQGADGQLY. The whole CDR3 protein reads CASSPQGADGQLYF.

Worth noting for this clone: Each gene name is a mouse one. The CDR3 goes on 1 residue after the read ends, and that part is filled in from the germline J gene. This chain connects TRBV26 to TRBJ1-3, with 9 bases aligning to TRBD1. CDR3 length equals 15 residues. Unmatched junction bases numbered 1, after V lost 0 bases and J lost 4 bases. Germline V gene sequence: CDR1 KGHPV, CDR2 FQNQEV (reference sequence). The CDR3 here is CASSLSTGGGNTLYF. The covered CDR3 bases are TGTGCCAGCAGTCTGTCGACAGGGGGGGGAAATACGCTCTAT.

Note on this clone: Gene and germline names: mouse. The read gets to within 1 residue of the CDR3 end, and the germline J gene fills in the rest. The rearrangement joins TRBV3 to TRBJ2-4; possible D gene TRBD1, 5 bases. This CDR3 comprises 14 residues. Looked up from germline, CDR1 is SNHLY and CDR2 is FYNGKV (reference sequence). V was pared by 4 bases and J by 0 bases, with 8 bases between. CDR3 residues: CASSSQGSQNTLYF. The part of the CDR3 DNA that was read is TGTGCCAGCAGCTCCCAGGGAAGTCAAAACACCTTGTAC.

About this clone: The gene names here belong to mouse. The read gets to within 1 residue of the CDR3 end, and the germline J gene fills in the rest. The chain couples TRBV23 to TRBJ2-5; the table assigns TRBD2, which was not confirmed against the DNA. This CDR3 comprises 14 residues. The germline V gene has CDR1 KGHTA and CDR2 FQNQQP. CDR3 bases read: TGCTCCAGCCGAACGGGACTGGGGCAAGACACCCAGTAC. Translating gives CSSRTGLGQDTQY. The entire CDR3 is CSSRTGLGQDTQYF.

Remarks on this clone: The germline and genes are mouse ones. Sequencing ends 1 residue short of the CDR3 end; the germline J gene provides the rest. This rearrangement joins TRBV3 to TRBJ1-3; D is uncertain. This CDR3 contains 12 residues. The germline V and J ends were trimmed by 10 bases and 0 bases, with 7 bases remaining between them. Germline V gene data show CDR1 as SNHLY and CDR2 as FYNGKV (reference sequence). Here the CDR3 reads CATQNSGNTLYF. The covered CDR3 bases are TGTGCCACACAGAATTCTGGAAATACGCTCTAT.

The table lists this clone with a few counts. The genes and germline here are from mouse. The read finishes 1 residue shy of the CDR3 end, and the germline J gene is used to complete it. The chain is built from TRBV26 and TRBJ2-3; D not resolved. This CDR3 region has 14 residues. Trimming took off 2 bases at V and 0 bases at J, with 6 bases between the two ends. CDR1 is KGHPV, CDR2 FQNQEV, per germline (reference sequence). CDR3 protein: CASSLIASAETLYF. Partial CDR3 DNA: TGTGCCAGCAGTCTGATAGCTAGTGCAGAAACGCTGTAT.

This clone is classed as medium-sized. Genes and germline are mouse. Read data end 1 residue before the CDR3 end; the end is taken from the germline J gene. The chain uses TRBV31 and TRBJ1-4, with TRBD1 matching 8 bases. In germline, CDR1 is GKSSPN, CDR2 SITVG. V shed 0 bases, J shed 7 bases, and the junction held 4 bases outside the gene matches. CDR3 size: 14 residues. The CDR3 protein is CAWSLQGARERLFF. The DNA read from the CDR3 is TGTGCCTGGAGTCTCCAGGGGGCCCGCGAAAGATTATTT.

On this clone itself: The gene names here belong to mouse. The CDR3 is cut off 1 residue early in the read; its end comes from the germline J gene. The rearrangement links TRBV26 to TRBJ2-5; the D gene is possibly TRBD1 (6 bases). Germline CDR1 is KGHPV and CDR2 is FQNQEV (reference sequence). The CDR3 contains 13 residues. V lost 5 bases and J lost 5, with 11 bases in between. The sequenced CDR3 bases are TGTGCCAGCAGTTACAGGGCGGGAGACACCCAGTAC. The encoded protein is CASSYRAGDTQY. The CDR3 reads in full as CASSYRAGDTQYF.

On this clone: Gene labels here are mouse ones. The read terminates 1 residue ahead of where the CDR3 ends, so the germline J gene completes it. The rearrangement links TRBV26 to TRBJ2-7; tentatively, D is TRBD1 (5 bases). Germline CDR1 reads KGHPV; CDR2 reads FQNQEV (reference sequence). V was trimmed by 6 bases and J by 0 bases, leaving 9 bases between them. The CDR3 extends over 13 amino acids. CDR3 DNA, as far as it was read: TGTGCCAGCAGCTCAGGGAGCTCCTATGAACAGTAC. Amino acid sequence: CASSSGSSYEQY. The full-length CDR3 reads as CASSSGSSYEQYF. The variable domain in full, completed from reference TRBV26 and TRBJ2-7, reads NSKVIQTPRYLVKGQGQKAKMRCIPEKGHPVVFWYQQNKNNEFKFLINFQNQEVLQQIDMTEKRFSAECPSNSPCSLEIQSSEAGDSALYLCASSSGSSYEQYFGPGTRLTVL.